This entry lists 13 T cell receptor beta chains sequenced from one sample in a study of T cell responses to AZD1222 COVID-19 vaccine. Assay: immunoSEQ multiplex PCR; the TCRdb copy retains only in-frame clones and omits some. The sample lists some 66,000 clones, 87% occurring once. Sequencing was performed on peripheral blood, taken on day 0 of AZD1222 vaccination. These receptors all come from an adult in good health.

This chain uses TRBV11-3 with TRBJ2-1; D gene uncertain. This CDR3 is built from 13 residues. Deletions cut 0 bases from V and 12 bases from J, with 12 bases between. Germline V gene data show CDR1 as SGHNT and CDR2 as YENEEA. The CDR3 bases are TGTGCCAGCAGCTTAGAATTTTCGGTAGGGCAGTTCTTC. Its protein product is CASSLEFSVGQFF. Based on the CDR3 plus reference TRBV11-3 and TRBJ2-1, the full variable domain is EAGVVQSPRYKIIEKKQPVAFWCNPISGHNTLYWYLQNLGQGPELLIRYENEEAVDDSQLPKDRFSAERLKGVDSTLKIQPAELGDSAVYLCASSLEFSVGQFFGPGTRLTVL.

The rearrangement uses TRBV4-3 and TRBJ2-2; D remains unclear. Per the germline V gene, CDR1 is LGHNA and CDR2 is YSLEER. This CDR3 is built from 14 residues. Trimming stripped 2 bases from V and 5 bases from J, with 9 bases between. The CDR3 loop is CASSQWSGTGELFF. The CDR3 DNA is TGCGCCAGCAGCCAATGGTCCGGGACCGGGGAGCTGTTTTTT.

The chain is built from TRBV20-1 and TRBJ2-7, with unresolved D. The CDR3 spans 12 residues. Germline V gene data show CDR1 as DFQATT and CDR2 as SNEGSKA (reference sequence). Trimming removed 3 bases at V and 9 bases at J, with 15 bases between. The DNA for the CDR3 is TGCAGTGCTAGTTTCCCGCCACAGAGGCAGTACTTC. Protein product: CSASFPPQRQYF.

The chain carries TRBV6-5 and TRBJ2-7; D possibly corresponds to TRBD1 (5 bases). Germline CDR1 is MNHEY and CDR2 is SVGAGI. Trimming cost V 2 bases and J 4 bases, with 9 bases left between them. The CDR3 runs 13 residues. CDR3 residues: CASSYRQGYEQYF. The CDR3 region has the DNA TGTGCCAGCAGTTACCGTCAGGGTTACGAGCAGTACTTC.

This clone was observed a few times. The chain links TRBV11-2 to TRBJ2-5; a weak D match, TRBD2 (6 bases). This CDR3 is built from 15 residues. The germline gives CDR1 SGHAT, CDR2 FQNNGV. Trimming removed 2 bases from V and 3 bases from J, with 13 bases in between. CDR3 sequence (DNA): TGTGCCAGCAGCTTAAGGCTAGCGCCTGAAGAGACCCAGTACTTC. Its protein product is CASSLRLAPEETQYF.

The J gene is TRBJ2-2, the V gene TRBV11-3; possible D gene TRBD1, 5 bases. Trimming removed 5 bases from V and 2 bases from J, with 15 bases in between. The CDR3 has 16 residues. Germline loops: CDR1 SGHNT, CDR2 YENEEA. The CDR3 region is CASSPEGAGNTGELFF. The DNA of the CDR3 is TGTGCCAGCAGCCCGGAAGGGGCAGGTAACACCGGGGAGCTGTTTTTT. The full variable domain, with the rest looked up from reference TRBV11-3 and TRBJ2-2, is EAGVVQSPRYKIIEKKQPVAFWCNPISGHNTLYWYLQNLGQGPELLIRYENEEAVDDSQLPKDRFSAERLKGVDSTLKIQPAELGDSAVYLCASSPEGAGNTGELFFGEGSRLTVL.

The rearrangement links TRBV5-5 to TRBJ2-7, with D possibly matching TRBD2 (5 bases). The ends were cut back, 1 base at V and 2 bases at J, with 10 bases in the middle. CDR1 and CDR2 from the germline V gene are SGHKS and YYEKEE (reference sequence). CDR3 size: 14 residues. CDR3 in amino acids: CASSLSGLAYEQYF. The CDR3, as DNA: TGTGCCAGCAGCTTGTCGGGGTTGGCCTACGAGCAGTACTTC.

The chain links TRBV2 to TRBJ1-2; no clear D gene. The CDR3 is 11 residues long. V was trimmed by 8 bases and J by 6 bases, leaving 10 bases between them. CDR1 is SNHLY and CDR2 is FYNNEI in the germline V gene. The CDR3 DNA follows: TGTGCCAGCGCGGAAACTCATGGCTACACCTTC. This sequence encodes CASAETHGYTF.

This sequence joins TRBV23-1 and TRBJ2-2, with 10 bases matching TRBD2. TRBV23-1 is designated an ORF whose function remains uncertain. Losses at the gene ends were 4 bases for V and 2 bases for J; bases not matched to a gene: 13. CDR3 length: 19 amino acids. The CDR3 here is CASSPLRAASGSNTGELFF. The DNA of the CDR3 is TGCGCCAGCAGTCCCCTACGAGCAGCTAGCGGGAGTAACACCGGGGAGCTGTTTTTT.

The gene calls are TRBV2 and TRBJ2-1, with unresolved D. Looked up from germline, CDR1 is SNHLY and CDR2 is FYNNEI. The CDR3 sequence is 10 residues long. V was shortened by 8 bases and J by 7 bases, with 6 bases between the two germline ends. In DNA, the CDR3 is TGTGCCAGCGTGGGGAATGAGCAGTTCTTC. Amino acid sequence: CASVGNEQFF.

V gene TRBV5-1 combines with J gene TRBJ1-5; 7 nucleotides align to TRBD1. With V trimmed by 4 bases and J by 5 bases, 3 bases remained unmatched. This CDR3 has 13 amino acids. Germline V gene data show CDR1 as SGHRS and CDR2 as YFSETQ. The CDR3 protein is CASSPQGDQPQHF. In DNA, the CDR3 is TGCGCCAGCAGCCCCCAGGGGGATCAGCCCCAGCATTTT.

The CDR3 region has the DNA TGTGCCAGCAGCTCCCGGAACCAGGGCCCATCTAATGAAAAACTGTTTTTT. Its translation is CASSSRNQGPSNEKLFF. The chain couples TRBV11-3 to TRBJ1-4, with D possibly TRBD1 on 5 matching bases. Trimming left V 4 bases short and J 3 bases short, with 18 bases between. Germline-derived CDR1 and CDR2 are SGHNT and YENEEA. The CDR3 extends over 17 amino acids.

The chain has TRBV7-9 and TRBJ1-2; 10 bases align to TRBD1. J lost 8 bases, V lost 1 base, and 4 bases had no gene match. Germline CDR1 is SEHNR and CDR2 is FQNEAQ (reference sequence). There are 14 residues in the CDR3. CDR3 in DNA: TGTGCCAGCAGCTTAGGACAGGGGGCAGGCGGCTACACCTTC. As protein: CASSLGQGAGGYTF.